A selection of T cell receptor beta chains follows, all from one sample in a study of blood T cell repertoires in COVID-19. Assay used: immunoSEQ multiplex PCR; TCRdb lists only in-frame clones, some missing. The data contain about 33,000 clones, 75% to 90% of them seen just once; the ten biggest clones take up around 7%. Material: peripheral blood. The receptors shown here come from a human donor in a cohort sampled during active COVID-19. CDR3s include the opening cysteine and the closing phenylalanine or tryptophan. A D gene is named only where the DNA matches it firmly. A row's size may be missing; if present it is once, few, many or a size class.

TRBJ2-5	TRBD2	NA	TRBV2	CASSNPSGDTSPETQYF	TGTGCCAGCAGTAACCCTAGCGGGGATACCTCCCCAGAGACCCAGTACTTC
TRBJ2-7	NA	once	TRBV12-3/TRBV12-4	CASTPGVTYEQYF	TGTGCCAGCACCCCGGGGGTGACCTACGAGCAGTACTTC
TRBJ2-4	NA	once	TRBV30	CAWSARDKNIQYF	TGTGCCTGGAGTGCCCGGGACAAAAACATTCAGTACTTC
TRBJ2-1	NA	NA	TRBV28	CASMIGENEQFF	TGTGCCAGCATGATCGGGGAGAATGAGCAGTTCTTC
TRBJ1-3	NA	NA	TRBV30	CAWSSSGNTIYF	TGTGCCTGGAGTTCTTCTGGAAACACCATATATTTT
TRBJ2-2	TRBD2	NA	TRBV19	CASSQGLAPEELFF	TGTGCCAGTAGTCAGGGACTAGCACCCGAGGAGCTGTTTTTT
TRBJ1-5	NA	NA	TRBV10-2	CASGQNSNQPQHF	TGCGCCAGTGGACAGAATAGCAATCAGCCCCAGCATTTT
TRBJ2-5	TRBD2	NA	TRBV6-5	CASSLLARETQYF	TGTGCCAGCAGCTTACTAGCGAGAGAGACCCAGTACTTC
TRBJ2-5	NA	once	TRBV2	CASRTAAQYF	TGTGCCAGCAGGACTGCGGCCCAGTACTTC
TRBJ1-1	NA	NA	TRBV19	CASKGGGNTEAFF	TGTGCCAGTAAGGGGGGGGGAAACACTGAAGCTTTCTTT
TRBJ1-2	TRBD1	NA	TRBV5-1	CASSLNGQGGYTF	TGCGCCAGCAGCTTGAATGGACAGGGCGGCTACACCTTC
TRBJ1-2	NA	NA	TRBV29-1	CSVTVGGPKGYTF	TGCAGCGTTACGGTGGGGGGTCCGAAAGGCTACACCTTC
TRBJ1-1	TRBD1	once	TRBV6-5	CASISGTGALRGAFF	TGTGCCAGCATTTCCGGGACAGGGGCGCTGAGGGGAGCTTTCTTT
TRBJ1-2	NA	NA	TRBV28	CASNPGQKGYTF	TGTGCCAGCAACCCGGGACAAAAGGGCTACACCTTC
TRBJ1-1	TRBD1	NA	TRBV10-3	CAISESGQGNTEAFF	TGTGCCATCAGTGAGTCGGGACAGGGCAACACTGAAGCTTTCTTT
TRBJ2-3	NA	NA	TRBV6-5	CASSYSFTGPDTQYF	TGTGCCAGCAGTTACTCTTTTACAGGGCCAGATACGCAGTATTTT
TRBJ2-2	TRBD2	NA	TRBV2	CASSHPRGGPYTGELFF	TGTGCCAGCAGCCATCCTCGGGGGGGACCTTACACCGGGGAGCTGTTTTTT
TRBJ1-1	NA	few	TRBV7-8	CASSSAGWTEAFF	TGTGCCAGCAGCTCGGCAGGGTGGACTGAAGCTTTCTTT
TRBJ2-2	NA	NA	TRBV19	CASSLTSGLSKLFF	TGTGCCAGTAGTCTCACCTCTGGGCTAAGCAAGCTGTTTTTT
TRBJ1-1	NA	NA	TRBV12-3/TRBV12-4	CASSLGLNTEAFF	TGTGCCAGCAGTTTGGGGCTGAACACTGAAGCTTTCTTT
TRBJ1-5	NA	NA	TRBV19	CASRLGVGHQPQHF	TGTGCCAGTAGATTAGGGGTCGGGCATCAGCCCCAGCATTTT
TRBJ2-3	TRBD2	NA	TRBV2	CASSASSGSYSRGDTQYF	TGTGCCAGCAGTGCTTCCAGCGGGAGTTATTCTCGGGGAGATACGCAGTATTTT